This T cell receptor beta chain comes out of a study of somatic mutations in cytotoxic T cells in rheumatoid arthritis. J gave up 7 bases and V 2 bases, and 6 bases lay outside the gene matches. Germline V lookup: CDR1 SGHVS, CDR2 FNYEAQ. The CDR3 has 15 amino acids. CD4+ cells and CD8+ cells were each obtained through positive magnetic bead selection, and their purity was assessed by flow cytometry. Sequencing used immunoSEQ multiplex PCR; TCRdb keeps in-frame clones, though not all of them. The sample includes 5,000 or so clones, approximately 78% seen only once; the top ten take roughly 30%. The receptor comes from an adult with rheumatoid arthritis. The rearrangement links TRBV7-6 to TRBJ2-2; TRBD2 agrees at 8 bases. The sample consisted of CD8+ T cells sorted from blood. CDR3 sequence reads: CASSLNSGEGGELFF. The CDR3 nucleotides read TGTGCCAGCAGCTTAAATAGCGGGGAAGGCGGGGAGCTGTTTTTT.